This T cell receptor (beta chain) is from a study of cytomegalovirus exposure and HLA in healthy donors. General study findings and limits: In a later analysis, a genetic analysis reported fewer productive-TCR N-insertions in an Asian-associated ancestry cluster than the cohort average. As was reported, the HLA-A and HLA-B alleles of most subjects were accurately predicted from TCR beta sequences. Associated with cytomegalovirus, according to the listing, were around 160 TCR beta chains.

A multiplex PCR was run with 60 Vbeta primers and 13 Jbeta primers. Original methodology: Later analysis identified tens of millions of unique TCR beta chains, 8.5 million to 13 million shared. Data came from immunoSEQ multiplex PCR; TCRdb stores just in-frame clones and leaves some out. V and J calls and clone size are given by that table; D and trimming were obtained from the DNA. Of 40,000 to 55,000 clones in the sample, more than 60% were seen once. About this clone itself: The antigen is not known.

Trimming took off 4 bases at V and 3 bases at J, with 12 bases between the two ends. The CDR3 loop spans 14 amino acids. Germline V gene data show CDR1 as SGDLS and CDR2 as YYNGEE. Sequencing was performed on PBMCs. The clonotype was recovered from a woman in her 40s in good health and CMV-seropositive. The chain employs TRBV9 and TRBJ2-3; perhaps TRBD2 as D (5 bases). The CDR3 loop is CASSLGPGTDTQYF. CDR3 sequence (DNA): TGTGCCAGCAGCCTCGGCCCGGGGACAGATACGCAGTATTTT.